A single sample gave rise to the 10 T cell receptor beta chains below, sequenced in a study of T cell repertoires in cytomegalovirus infection. These receptors have no identified antigens. Each CDR3 protein is one row after TCRdb ran MiXCR on the reads. The sample consists of fewer than 850,000 distinct CDR3 sequences, 25% to 30% of them appearing once. The material sequenced was cultured CD8+ T cells from PBMCs, taken from culture after CMV antigen stimulation. The receptors were gathered from a human donor in good health (CMV status not recorded). Some clones in this sample may be carry-over from other donors' samples.

This clonotype has just a few counts. This chain joins TRBV7-6 and TRBJ2-5, with D maybe TRBD1 (5 bases). CDR1 is SGHVS, CDR2 FNYEAQ, per germline. There are 14 residues in the CDR3. V lost 5 bases, J lost 5 bases, and 15 bases lay in between. The CDR3 coding sequence is TGTGCCAGCAGCCTTGGACACTTGCTGGAGACCCAGTACTTC. Protein: CASSLGHLLETQYF. Supplemented by reference TRBV7-6 and TRBJ2-5, the full variable domain reads GAGVSQSPRYKVTKRGQDVALRCDPISGHVSLYWYRQALGQGPEFLTYFNYEAQQDKSGLPNDRFSAERPEGSISTLTIQRTEQRDSAMYRCASSLGHLLETQYFGPGTRLLVL.

J is TRBJ1-2 and V is TRBV20-1, with 7 bases that match TRBD1. The junction had 16 bases not matched to a gene; V was cut back by 5 bases and J by 7 bases. Germline values: CDR1 DFQATT, CDR2 SNEGSKA (reference sequence). The length of the CDR3 is 15 residues. CDR3 nucleotide sequence: TGCAGTGCTGGCGGGACAGCCGTATGGAGGAGTGGCTACACCTTC. It specifies CSAGGTAVWRSGYTF.

The rearrangement uses TRBV27 and TRBJ2-3; 10 bases map to TRBD2. Trimming at V came to 8 bases and at J to 3 bases, leaving 11 bases not matched to a gene. This CDR3 contains 16 residues. Germline V CDR1 and CDR2: MNHEY, SMNVEV (reference sequence). As DNA, the CDR3 is TGTGCCAGCGCGCTTCCTCCGGGACTAGCGACAGATACGCAGTATTTT. Residues: CASALPPGLATDTQYF.

This chain uses TRBV14 with TRBJ2-5; tentative D call: TRBD2 (6 bases). The V end was cut by 1 base, the J end by 7 bases, with 10 bases between. The CDR3 runs to 13 residues. Germline V gene lookup returns CDR1 SGHDN and CDR2 FVKESK. The CDR3 region is CASSQAGRGTQYF. CDR3 DNA: TGTGCCAGCAGCCAAGCCGGGCGGGGGACCCAGTACTTC.

This clonotype was counted at least ten times. The V and J genes are TRBV6-5 and TRBJ1-3; TRBD1 matches 7 bases. The CDR3 consists of 17 residues. Trimming at V came to 2 bases and at J to 0 bases, leaving 7 bases not matched to a gene. Germline CDR1 is MNHEY and CDR2 is SVGAGI. For the CDR3, the DNA is TGTGCCAGCAGTTACGGCCCACAGGGGAACTCTGGAAACACCATATATTTT. Encoded protein: CASSYGPQGNSGNTIYF.

A note on this clonotype: The missing conserved phenylalanine or tryptophan at the end of this CDR3 makes a read error likely. The chain links TRBV27 to TRBJ1-1; weak D call: TRBD1 (5 bases). Germline V gene lookup returns CDR1 MNHEY and CDR2 SMNVEV (reference sequence). V shed 3 bases and J shed 4 bases, with 9 bases lying between them. The length of the CDR3 is 13 residues. CDR3 DNA sequence: TGTGCCAGCAGTTTCCGGGGGAGCACTGAAGCTTTCTCT. This codes for CASSFRGSTEAFS.

The chain couples TRBV7-9 to TRBJ1-1, with D perhaps TRBD1 (6 bases). Germline CDR1 SEHNR, CDR2 FQNEAQ (reference sequence). The CDR3 is made up of 16 amino acids. V was clipped by 2 bases and J by 6 bases, with 19 bases between them. The CDR3 region is CASSLFLRGAGPEAFF. In DNA form, the CDR3 reads TGTGCCAGCAGCTTATTTTTGAGGGGGGCCGGCCCTGAAGCTTTCTTT.

A remark on this clonotype: A much larger clonotype is one base distant, so this may be a read error. The chain has TRBV12-3 or TRBV12-4 and TRBJ1-2; D may be TRBD1 (6 bases). The V and J ends lost 8 bases and 5 bases respectively, with 15 bases between them. This CDR3 is built from 13 residues. This CDR3 reads CASGEGDVYGYTF. The CDR3 DNA is TGTGCCAGCGGTGAGGGGGACGTGTATGGCTACACCTTC.

The chain employs TRBV4-1 and TRBJ2-5; D may be TRBD1 or TRBD2 (5 bases each). The CDR3 runs 16 residues. The V gene lost 0 bases and the J gene lost 5 bases, with 16 bases spanning the gap. Germline CDR1 MGHRA, CDR2 YSYEKL. CDR3 bases: TGCGCCAGCAGCCAAGATGTACAGGTCGGGGTCGAGACCCAGTACTTC. It yields the protein CASSQDVQVGVETQYF.

The chain recombines TRBV7-2 with TRBJ1-1; the D is unclear. This CDR3 has 15 residues. In germline, CDR1 is SGHTA, CDR2 FQGNSA. V was pared by 1 base and J by 1 base, with 10 bases between. The CDR3 nucleotides are TGTGCCAGCAGCTTAGAAGACCCCAGGAACACTGAAGCTTTCTTT. Translating it yields CASSLEDPRNTEAFF.